This T cell receptor (beta chain) originates from a study of identical twins. MiXCR, run by TCRdb on the 5' RACE reads, gives a single entry per CDR3 protein. In the table there are 200,000 to 300,000 distinct CDR3 sequences, roughly 7% of which are singletons. Trimming cost V 4 bases and J 1 base, with 8 bases left between them. The germline gives CDR1 SGHRS, CDR2 YFSETQ. The CDR3 consists of 13 residues. The table lists this clonotype with many counts. These data are also associated with another study on yellow fever vaccine responses in identical twins. That investigation notes: Reportedly, twins' vaccine T cell responses looked partly convergent and partly personalized.

The material sequenced was memory (CD45RO+) T cells sorted from blood. The V gene is TRBV5-1, the J gene TRBJ1-1, with D perhaps TRBD1 (5 bases). The clonotype originates from a woman between 18 and 29 years old in good health. CDR3 residues: CASSRDGNTEAFF. The CDR3 nucleotides read TGCGCCAGCAGCAGGGACGGGAACACTGAAGCTTTCTTT.